What follows is one T cell receptor (beta chain) and its context. This specimen comes from a study of shared clonotypes between healthy human individuals. Turning to the study itself: CD4 naive and memory got three plates each, CD8 naive two, CD8 memory one.

Generated by immunoSEQ multiplex PCR, the TCRdb table keeps only in-frame clones and is missing some. Among about 2.1 million clones listed, over 85% were seen once. The CDR3 loop spans 16 amino acids. The trim removed 5 bases at V and 2 bases at J, leaving 6 bases unmatched. The germline V gene has CDR1 MNHEY and CDR2 SMNVEV (reference sequence). Only CD45RO-negative cells positively selected for CCR7 counted as naive CD8 cells, so terminally differentiated effector memory CD45RA+ cells were excluded. This TCR came from a man aged 18 to 29 in good health. Some clones in this sample may be carry-over from other donors' samples. This sequence joins TRBV27 and TRBJ2-1; 10 nucleotides agree with TRBD2. The sequencing input was naive CD8+ T cells from PBMCs. The DNA for the CDR3 is TGTGCCAGCAGTCCCCACCTAGCGGGGGCCTACAATGAGCAGTTCTTC. This gives the protein CASSPHLAGAYNEQFF.